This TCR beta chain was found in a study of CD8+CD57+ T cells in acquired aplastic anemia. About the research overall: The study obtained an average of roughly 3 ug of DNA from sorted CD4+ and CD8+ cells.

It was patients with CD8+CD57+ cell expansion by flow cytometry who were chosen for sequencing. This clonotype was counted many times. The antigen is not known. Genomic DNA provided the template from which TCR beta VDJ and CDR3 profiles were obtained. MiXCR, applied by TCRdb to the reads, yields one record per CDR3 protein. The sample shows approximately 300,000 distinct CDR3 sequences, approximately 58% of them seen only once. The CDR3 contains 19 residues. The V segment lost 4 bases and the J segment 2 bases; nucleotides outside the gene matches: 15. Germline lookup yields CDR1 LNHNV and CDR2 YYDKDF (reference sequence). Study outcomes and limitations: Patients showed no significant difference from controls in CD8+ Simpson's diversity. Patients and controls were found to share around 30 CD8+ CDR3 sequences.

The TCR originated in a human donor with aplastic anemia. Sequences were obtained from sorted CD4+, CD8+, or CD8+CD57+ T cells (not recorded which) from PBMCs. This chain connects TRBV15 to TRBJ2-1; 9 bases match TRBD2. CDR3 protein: CATSTRTLTGGRAYNEQFF. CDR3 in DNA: TGTGCCACCAGCACTAGGACCCTTACGGGCGGGAGGGCCTACAATGAGCAGTTCTTC.